This T cell receptor beta chain was identified during a study of blood T cell repertoires in COVID-19. Study as a whole: The United States, Italy and Spain were the sources of the acute and convalescent COVID-19 samples.

In the authors' workflow: Counts of nucleated cells, estimated from reference gene primer amplification, were obtained. Repertoires were generated with immunoSEQ multiplex PCR, while TCRdb's copy carries only in-frame clones and drops some. That table gives V, J and clone size, and the DNA gave D and trimming. The sample gives tens of thousands of clones, 70% to 90% of which show up once; roughly 7% is in the top ten. This clone has a single count. CDR1 and CDR2 (germline): LNHDA, SQIVND (reference sequence). V shed 10 bases and J shed 4 bases, with 20 bases lying between them. This CDR3 has 15 amino acids.

Sequenced sample: peripheral blood. This sequence was found in a man aged 60 to 69 with acute or convalescent COVID-19. The rearrangement uses TRBV19 and TRBJ1-3, with a tentative D call TRBD1 (5 bases). DNA for the CDR3: TGTGCCACTATTATTTCTCGACGGGGGGGAAACACCATATATTTT. This codes for CATIISRRGGNTIYF. Full variable domain (missing parts from reference TRBV19 and TRBJ1-3): DGGITQSPKYLFRKEGQNVTLSCEQNLNHDAMYWYRQDPGQGLRLIYYSQIVNDFQKGDIAEGYSVSREKKESFPLTVTSAQKNPTAFYLCATIISRRGGNTIYFGEGSWLTVV.